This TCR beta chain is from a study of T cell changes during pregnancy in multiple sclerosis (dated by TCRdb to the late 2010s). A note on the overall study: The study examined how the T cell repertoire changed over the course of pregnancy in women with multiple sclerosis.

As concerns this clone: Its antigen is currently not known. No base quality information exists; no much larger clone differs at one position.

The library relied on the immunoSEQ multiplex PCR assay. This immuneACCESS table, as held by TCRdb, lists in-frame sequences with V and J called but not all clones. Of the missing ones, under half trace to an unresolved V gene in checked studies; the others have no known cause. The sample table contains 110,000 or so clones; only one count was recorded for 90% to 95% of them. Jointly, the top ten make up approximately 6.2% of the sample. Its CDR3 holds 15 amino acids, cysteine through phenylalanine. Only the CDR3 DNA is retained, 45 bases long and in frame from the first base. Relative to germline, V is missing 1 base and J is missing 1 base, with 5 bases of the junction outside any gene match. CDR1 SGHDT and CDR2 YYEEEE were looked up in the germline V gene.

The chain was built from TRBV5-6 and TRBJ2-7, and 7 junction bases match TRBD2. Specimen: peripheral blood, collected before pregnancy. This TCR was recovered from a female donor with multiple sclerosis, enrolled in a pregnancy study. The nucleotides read TGTGCCAGCAGCTTGAGTGGTAGCGGGTCCTACGAGCAGTACTTC. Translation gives CASSLSGSGSYEQYF.